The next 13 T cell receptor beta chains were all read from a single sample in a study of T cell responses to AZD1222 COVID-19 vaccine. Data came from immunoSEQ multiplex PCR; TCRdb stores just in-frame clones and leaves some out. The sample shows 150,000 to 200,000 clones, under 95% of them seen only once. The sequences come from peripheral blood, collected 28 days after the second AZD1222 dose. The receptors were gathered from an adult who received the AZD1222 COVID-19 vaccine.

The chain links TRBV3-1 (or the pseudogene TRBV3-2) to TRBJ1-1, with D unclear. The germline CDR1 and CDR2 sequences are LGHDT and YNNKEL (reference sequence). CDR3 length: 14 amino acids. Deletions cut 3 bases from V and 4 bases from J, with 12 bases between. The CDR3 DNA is TGTGCCAGCAGCCAGACTTATGGTGCCACTGAAGCTTTCTTT. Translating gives CASSQTYGATEAFF.

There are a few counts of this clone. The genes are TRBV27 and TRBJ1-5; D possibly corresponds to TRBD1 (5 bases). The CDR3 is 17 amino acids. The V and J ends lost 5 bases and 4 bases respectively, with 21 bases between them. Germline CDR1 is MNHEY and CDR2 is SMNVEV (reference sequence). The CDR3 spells CASSPRPGRVGNQPQHF. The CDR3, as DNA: TGTGCCAGCAGTCCCCGACCAGGCAGGGTGGGGAATCAGCCCCAGCATTTT.

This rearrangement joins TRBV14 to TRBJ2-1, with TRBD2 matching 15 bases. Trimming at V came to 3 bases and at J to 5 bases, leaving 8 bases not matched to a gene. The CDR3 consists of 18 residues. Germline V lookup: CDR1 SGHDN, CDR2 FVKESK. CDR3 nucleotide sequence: TGTGCCAGCAGCCATTGGACTAGCGGGAGGGCCTATGACAATGAGCAGTTCTTC. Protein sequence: CASSHWTSGRAYDNEQFF.

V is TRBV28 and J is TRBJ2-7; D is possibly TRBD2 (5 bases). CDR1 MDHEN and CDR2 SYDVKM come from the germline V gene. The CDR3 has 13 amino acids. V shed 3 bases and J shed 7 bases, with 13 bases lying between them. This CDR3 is CASSFDSPGEQYF. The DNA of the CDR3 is TGTGCCAGCAGTTTTGACTCCCCGGGGGAGCAGTACTTC.

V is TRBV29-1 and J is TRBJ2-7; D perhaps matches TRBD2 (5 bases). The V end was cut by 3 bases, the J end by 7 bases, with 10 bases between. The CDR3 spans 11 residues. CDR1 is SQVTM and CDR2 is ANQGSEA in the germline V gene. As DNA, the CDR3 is TGCAGCGTTGAGGAGGCCGGGGAGCAGTACTTC. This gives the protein CSVEEAGEQYF.

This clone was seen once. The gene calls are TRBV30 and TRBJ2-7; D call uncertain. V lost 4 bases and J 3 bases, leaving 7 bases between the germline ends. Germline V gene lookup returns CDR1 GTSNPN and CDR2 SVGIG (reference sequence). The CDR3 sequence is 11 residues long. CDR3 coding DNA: TGTGCCTGGACGCCCGGCTACGAGCAGTACTTC. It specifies CAWTPGYEQYF. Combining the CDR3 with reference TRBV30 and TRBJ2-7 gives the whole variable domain SQTIHQWPATLVQPVGSPLSLECTVEGTSNPNLYWYRQAAGRGLQLLFYSVGIGQISSEVPQNLSASRPQDRQFILSSKKLLLSDSGFYLCAWTPGYEQYFGPGTRLTVT.

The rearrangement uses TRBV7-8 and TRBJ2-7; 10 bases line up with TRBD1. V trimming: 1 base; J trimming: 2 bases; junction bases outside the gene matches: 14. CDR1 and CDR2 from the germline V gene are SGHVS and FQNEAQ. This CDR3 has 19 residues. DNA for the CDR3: TGTGCCAGCAGCTTAGGTTCGATTCTAGGGACAGGGGCTACCTACGAGCAGTACTTC. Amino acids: CASSLGSILGTGATYEQYF. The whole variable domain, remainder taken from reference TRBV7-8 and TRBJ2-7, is GAGVSQSPRYKVAKRGQDVALRCDPISGHVSLFWYQQALGQGPEFLTYFQNEAQLDKSGLPSDRFFAERPEGSVSTLKIQRTQQEDSAVYLCASSLGSILGTGATYEQYFGPGTRLTVT.

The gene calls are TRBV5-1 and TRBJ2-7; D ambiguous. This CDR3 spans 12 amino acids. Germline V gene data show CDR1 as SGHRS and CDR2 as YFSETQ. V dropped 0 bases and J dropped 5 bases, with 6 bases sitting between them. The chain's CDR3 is CASSLAFDEQYF. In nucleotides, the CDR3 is TGCGCCAGCAGCTTGGCCTTCGACGAGCAGTACTTC.

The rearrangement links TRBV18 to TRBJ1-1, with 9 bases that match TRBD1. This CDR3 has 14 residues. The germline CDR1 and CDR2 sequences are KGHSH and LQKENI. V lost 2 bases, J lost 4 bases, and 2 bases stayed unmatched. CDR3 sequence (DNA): TGTGCCAGCTCACCAGGGACAGGGTCCACTGAAGCTTTCTTT. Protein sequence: CASSPGTGSTEAFF. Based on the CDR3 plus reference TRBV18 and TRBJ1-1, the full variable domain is NAGVMQNPRHLVRRRGQEARLRCSPMKGHSHVYWYRQLPEEGLKFMVYLQKENIIDESGMPKERFSAEFPKEGPSILRIQQVVRGDSAAYFCASSPGTGSTEAFFGQGTRLTVV.

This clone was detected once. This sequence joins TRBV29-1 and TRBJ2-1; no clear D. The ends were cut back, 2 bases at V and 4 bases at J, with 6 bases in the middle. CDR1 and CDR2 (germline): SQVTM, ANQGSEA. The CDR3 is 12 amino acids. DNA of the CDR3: TGCAGCGTTGAATGGGCTTACAATGAGCAGTTCTTC. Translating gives CSVEWAYNEQFF.

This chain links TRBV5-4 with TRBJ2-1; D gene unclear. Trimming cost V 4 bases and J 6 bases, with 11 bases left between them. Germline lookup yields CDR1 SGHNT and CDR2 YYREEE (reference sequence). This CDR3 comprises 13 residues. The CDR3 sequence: CASSRGIGNEQFF. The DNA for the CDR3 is TGTGCCAGCAGCCGAGGCATAGGCAATGAGCAGTTCTTC.

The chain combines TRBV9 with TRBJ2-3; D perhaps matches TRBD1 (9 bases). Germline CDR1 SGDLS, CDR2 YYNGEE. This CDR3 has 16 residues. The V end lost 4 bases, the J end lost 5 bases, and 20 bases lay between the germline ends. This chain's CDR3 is CASSPGGGQGLDTQYF. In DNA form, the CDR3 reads TGTGCCAGCAGCCCGGGGGGGGGACAGGGCCTAGATACGCAGTATTTT.

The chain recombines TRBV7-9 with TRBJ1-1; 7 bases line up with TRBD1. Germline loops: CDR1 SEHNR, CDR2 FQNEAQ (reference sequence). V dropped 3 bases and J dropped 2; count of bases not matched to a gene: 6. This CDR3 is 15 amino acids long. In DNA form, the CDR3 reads TGTGCCAGCAGCTTCCCGACAGGGACAAACACTGAAGCTTTCTTT. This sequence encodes CASSFPTGTNTEAFF. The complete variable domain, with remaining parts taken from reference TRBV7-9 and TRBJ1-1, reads DTGVSQNPRHKITKRGQNVTFRCDPISEHNRLYWYRQTLGQGPEFLTYFQNEAQLEKSRLLSDRFSAERPKGSFSTLEIQRTEQGDSAMYLCASSFPTGTNTEAFFGQGTRLTVV.